Listed below are T cell receptor beta chains from one sample, sequenced in a study of follicular helper T cells after annual influenza vaccination. Assay: immunoSEQ multiplex PCR; the TCRdb copy retains only in-frame clones and omits some. The sample holds some 15,000 clones; 84% are singletons and the top ten take about 0.27%. Sequencing used CXCR5- memory CD4+ T cells sorted from blood, obtained on the day of influenza vaccination. These receptors all come from an adult who received the influenza vaccine. Both conserved end residues are part of each CDR3. The order of the fields is V gene, J gene, clone size, D gene, CDR3 DNA, CDR3 protein. A D gene is named only where the DNA matches it firmly. Clone size is stated in some rows and not others, as once, few, many or a class when expanded.

V gene: TRBV19; J gene: TRBJ2-7; clone size: -; D gene: -; CDR3 DNA: TGTGCCAGTAGTATCTCATACCAGCGGATAGCCTACGAGCAGTACTTC; CDR3 protein: CASSISYQRIAYEQYF
V gene: TRBV15; J gene: TRBJ2-7; clone size: -; D gene: -; CDR3 DNA: TGTGCCACCAGCAGAGAGAGGGAAGTCTACGAGCAGTACTTC; CDR3 protein: CATSREREVYEQYF
V gene: TRBV28; J gene: TRBJ1-4; clone size: -; D gene: -; CDR3 DNA: TGTGCCAGCAGTGAATGGACCGCTAAAACGGGGGAAAAACTGTTTTTT; CDR3 protein: CASSEWTAKTGEKLFF
V gene: TRBV9; J gene: TRBJ1-3; clone size: -; D gene: TRBD1; CDR3 DNA: TGTGCCAGCAGCCCAGGGACAGAGGTTGCCACCATATATTTT; CDR3 protein: CASSPGTEVATIYF
V gene: TRBV27; J gene: TRBJ1-2; clone size: -; D gene: TRBD1; CDR3 DNA: TGTGCCAGCAGTTTAAGGTGGCAGGGGGCAAAAGGTGGCTACACCTTC; CDR3 protein: CASSLRWQGAKGGYTF
V gene: TRBV11-2; J gene: TRBJ1-1; clone size: once; D gene: -; CDR3 DNA: TGTGCCAGCAGCTTAGGTGGTAGGGCTGAAGCTTTCTTT; CDR3 protein: CASSLGGRAEAFF
V gene: TRBV6-6; J gene: TRBJ1-6; clone size: -; D gene: -; CDR3 DNA: TGTGCCAGCAGTGGGACCTCCTATAATTCACCCCTCCACTTT; CDR3 protein: CASSGTSYNSPLHF
V gene: TRBV30; J gene: TRBJ1-4; clone size: -; D gene: -; CDR3 DNA: TGTGCCTGGAGTGGGTCTGGGAAGGAAAAAAAACTGTTTTTT; CDR3 protein: CAWSGSGKEKKLFF
V gene: TRBV11-2; J gene: TRBJ2-3; clone size: -; D gene: -; CDR3 DNA: TGTGCCAGCAGCGACGTAGCCCCAATAGATACGCAGTATTTT; CDR3 protein: CASSDVAPIDTQYF
V gene: TRBV19; J gene: TRBJ1-6; clone size: -; D gene: -; CDR3 DNA: TGTGCCAGTAGTATATTCCCCGCTACCGGGGTGAGTTCACCCCTCCACTTT; CDR3 protein: CASSIFPATGVSSPLHF
V gene: TRBV6-4; J gene: TRBJ2-1; clone size: -; D gene: TRBD2; CDR3 DNA: TGTGCCAGCAGTGACTTAGCGGGGGGGCCCAATGAGCAGTTCTTC; CDR3 protein: CASSDLAGGPNEQFF
V gene: TRBV2; J gene: TRBJ1-1; clone size: -; D gene: -; CDR3 DNA: TGTGCCAGCAGCGGAGACAGGAACACTGAAGCTTTCTTT; CDR3 protein: CASSGDRNTEAFF
V gene: TRBV2; J gene: TRBJ2-5; clone size: -; D gene: TRBD1; CDR3 DNA: TGTGCCAGCAGGACAGGGGGCGTTATGTTTGAGACCCAGTACTTC; CDR3 protein: CASRTGGVMFETQYF
V gene: TRBV7-9; J gene: TRBJ2-5; clone size: -; D gene: -; CDR3 DNA: TGTGCCAGCAGCTTAATTCCGCAAGAGACCCAGTACTTC; CDR3 protein: CASSLIPQETQYF
V gene: TRBV7-2; J gene: TRBJ2-7; clone size: few; D gene: TRBD1; CDR3 DNA: TGTGCCAGCAGCTTAGGGACAGGGACTGATGAGCAGTACTTC; CDR3 protein: CASSLGTGTDEQYF
V gene: TRBV4-1; J gene: TRBJ2-1; clone size: -; D gene: -; CDR3 DNA: TGCGCCAGCAGCCAATGGGCGGTGTCCGCAAGGCACAATGAGCAGTTCTTC; CDR3 protein: CASSQWAVSARHNEQFF
V gene: TRBV6-5; J gene: TRBJ2-1; clone size: -; D gene: TRBD1; CDR3 DNA: TGTGCCAGCAGCCACACAGGGGGCGCCACAAATGAGCAGTTCTTC; CDR3 protein: CASSHTGGATNEQFF
V gene: TRBV5-1; J gene: TRBJ2-5; clone size: -; D gene: -; CDR3 DNA: TGCGCCAGCAGCCTCAGCGCGCGAGGGCGGGAGACCCAGTACTTC; CDR3 protein: CASSLSARGRETQYF
V gene: TRBV5-4; J gene: TRBJ2-7; clone size: -; D gene: -; CDR3 DNA: TGTGCCAGCAGCCTCATCACAGGCGAGCAGTACTTC; CDR3 protein: CASSLITGEQYF
V gene: TRBV15; J gene: TRBJ2-7; clone size: -; D gene: TRBD1; CDR3 DNA: TGTGCCACCAGCATTGGACAGGGGTCCTACGAGCAGTACTTC; CDR3 protein: CATSIGQGSYEQYF
V gene: TRBV7-2; J gene: TRBJ1-1; clone size: -; D gene: -; CDR3 DNA: TGTGCCAGCAGCCTAACGACGGACACTGAAGCTTTCTTT; CDR3 protein: CASSLTTDTEAFF
V gene: TRBV4-3; J gene: TRBJ2-5; clone size: -; D gene: -; CDR3 DNA: TGCGCCAGCAGCCAAGTTATTAGGGAGGAGACCCAGTACTTC; CDR3 protein: CASSQVIREETQYF
V gene: TRBV28; J gene: TRBJ2-2; clone size: -; D gene: TRBD2; CDR3 DNA: TGTGCCAGCAGTCCGGGGGGGGTTGCCCCCACCGGGGAGCTGTTTTTT; CDR3 protein: CASSPGGVAPTGELFF
V gene: TRBV12-2; J gene: TRBJ1-5; clone size: -; D gene: -; CDR3 DNA: TGTGCAAGTCGCTTAACGCGTATTCAGGGGGGCGGGACGCCCCAGCATTTT; CDR3 protein: CASRLTRIQGGGTPQHF
V gene: TRBV7-9; J gene: TRBJ1-1; clone size: -; D gene: -; CDR3 DNA: TGTGCCAGCAGCCATTCGGGTTTTGAGAACACTGAAGCTTTCTTT; CDR3 protein: CASSHSGFENTEAFF
V gene: TRBV5-6; J gene: TRBJ2-5; clone size: -; D gene: -; CDR3 DNA: TGTGCCAGCAACCTGGGGGCCCAAGCCCAGTACTTC; CDR3 protein: CASNLGAQAQYF
V gene: TRBV27; J gene: TRBJ1-2; clone size: once; D gene: -; CDR3 DNA: TGTGCCAGCAGTTTATATCCAGGGGTTAACTATGGCTACACCTTC; CDR3 protein: CASSLYPGVNYGYTF
V gene: TRBV19; J gene: TRBJ1-5; clone size: few; D gene: -; CDR3 DNA: TGTGCCAGTAGTATGGTAGTAGTCGGCTCAGATCAGCCCCAGCATTTT; CDR3 protein: CASSMVVVGSDQPQHF